The 4 T cell receptor beta chains presented below share a single source sample, sequenced in a study of cytomegalovirus exposure and HLA in healthy donors. The PCR contained 60 Vbeta and 13 Jbeta primers. Profiled with immunoSEQ multiplex PCR; TCRdb holds only in-frame clones, not every one. The table lists some 93,000 clones, under 85% of them singletons. Sequencing used PBMCs. Receptors were obtained from a woman aged 40-49 years in good health and CMV-seronegative.

This chain joins TRBV5-1 and TRBJ1-2; TRBD1 matches at 10 bases. The germline V gene encodes CDR1 SGHRS and CDR2 YFSETQ. Trimming removed 4 bases from V and 6 bases from J; junction bases left unmatched: 12. CDR3 length: 16 amino acids. CDR3 DNA: TGCGCCAGCAGCACGATTCAGACCGGGACAGGGGATGGCTACACCTTC. Translated, it gives CASSTIQTGTGDGYTF.

The genes are TRBV6-5 and TRBJ2-5, with D tentatively TRBD2 (5 bases). CDR1 MNHEY and CDR2 SVGAGI come from the germline V gene. Trimming removed 5 bases from V and 1 base from J, with 8 bases in between. The CDR3 runs 13 residues. Written as DNA, the CDR3 is TGTGCCAGCAGTCTACGGGGCCAAGAGACCCAGTACTTC. As protein: CASSLRGQETQYF.

This clone was seen only a few times. At the DNA level, this CDR3 is encoded by other sequences in the same sample as well. V and J are TRBV28 and TRBJ2-5, with TRBD1 matching 8 bases. This CDR3 spans 14 amino acids. Germline lookup yields CDR1 MDHEN and CDR2 SYDVKM. V lost 2 bases, J lost 3 bases, and 2 bases stayed unmatched. CDR3: CASSLGGQEETQYF. The CDR3 coding sequence is TGTGCCAGCAGTTTAGGGGGACAGGAAGAGACCCAGTACTTC.

The chain couples TRBV28 to TRBJ2-2; 11 nucleotides line up with TRBD2. Per the germline V gene, CDR1 is MDHEN and CDR2 is SYDVKM. CDR3 length: 16 amino acids. The J segment lost 4 bases and the V segment lost 7 bases, leaving 8 bases of the junction unmatched. The CDR3 loop reads CASTSGTSGFTGELFF. CDR3 DNA: TGTGCCAGCACCTCCGGGACTAGCGGTTTCACCGGGGAGCTGTTTTTT.